This T cell receptor (beta chain) comes out of a study of T cell responses to AZD1222 COVID-19 vaccine. Germline V gene lookup returns CDR1 LGHNA and CDR2 YSLEER. The CDR3 sequence is 15 residues long. Trimming pared 0 bases from V and 5 bases from J, leaving 11 bases between. Sequencing was performed with immunoSEQ multiplex PCR; in TCRdb, only in-frame clones are kept and a portion is missing. The sample gives about 110,000 clones, around 87% of which show up once; roughly 4.3% is in the top ten. The chain carries TRBV4-3 and TRBJ1-5; D uncertain. Sequencing used peripheral blood, obtained 28 days after the second AZD1222 dose. This TCR was recovered from an adult who received the AZD1222 COVID-19 vaccine. The DNA of the CDR3 is TGCGCCAGCAGCCAAGATTTTGGCGGAGATCAGCCCCAGCATTTT. Translation gives CASSQDFGGDQPQHF.